Below, 9 T cell receptor beta chains from the same sample are listed, as sequenced in a study of OX40 agonist ivuxolimab in advanced cancers. The data were produced by immunoSEQ multiplex PCR, yet TCRdb's version contains in-frame clones alone and is incomplete. The top ten hold 0.27% of the sample, which has approximately 74,000 clones, about 88% seen once. Sequenced here: CD4+ or CD8+ T cells sorted from blood, sampled in a trial of the OX40 agonist ivuxolimab. The receptors come from an adult with an advanced solid tumor such as melanoma, head and neck, liver or kidney cancer.

V usage is TRBV7-3 and J usage is TRBJ1-1, with D uncertain. The CDR3 runs 13 residues. The germline V gene has CDR1 SGHTA and CDR2 FQGTGA. V was clipped by 4 bases and J by 5 bases, with 11 bases between them. The CDR3 DNA sequence: TGTGCCAGCAGCTCTGGACGCCGGACTGAAGCTTTCTTT. This encodes CASSSGRRTEAFF.

The V gene is TRBV10-1, the J gene TRBJ2-7; D is perhaps TRBD2 (5 bases). V lost 3 bases and J lost 2, with 11 bases in between. The CDR3 runs 14 residues. Germline V lookup: CDR1 WNHNN, CDR2 SYGVQD (reference sequence). This CDR3 is CASSDGLPTYEQYF. In nucleotides, the CDR3 is TGCGCCAGCAGTGATGGACTGCCGACCTACGAGCAGTACTTC.

The chain is built from TRBV28 and TRBJ1-2; a weak D match, TRBD1 (6 bases). In germline, CDR1 is MDHEN, CDR2 SYDVKM. The length of the CDR3 is 13 residues. V was clipped by 7 bases and J by 4 bases, with 13 bases between them. The CDR3 loop reads CASNRGAGYGYTF. In nucleotides, the CDR3 is TGTGCCAGCAATCGGGGGGCGGGCTATGGCTACACCTTC.

The chain uses TRBV11-2 and TRBJ2-1; 7 nucleotides agree with TRBD1. V lost 5 bases, J lost 8 bases, and 9 bases stayed unmatched. This CDR3 spans 14 amino acids. Germline assignment: CDR1 SGHAT and CDR2 FQNNGV. The CDR3: CASSIEDRLYEQFF. CDR3 nucleotides: TGTGCCAGCAGCATTGAGGACAGGCTCTATGAGCAGTTCTTC.

The gene calls are TRBV10-2 and TRBJ2-7, with D perhaps matching TRBD2 (6 bases). The CDR3 spans 15 residues. With 4 bases removed from V and 1 base from J, the gap between germline ends came to 14 bases. Per the germline V gene, CDR1 is WSHSY and CDR2 is SAAADI. DNA of the CDR3: TGCGCCAGCAGTGCTTATAGCGGCGGTTCCTACGAGCAGTACTTC. This encodes CASSAYSGGSYEQYF.

The gene calls are TRBV27 and TRBJ1-1, with a weak D call TRBD1 (6 bases). CDR1 and CDR2 (germline): MNHEY, SMNVEV (reference sequence). V was pared by 2 bases and J by 0 bases, with 10 bases between. The CDR3 has 15 residues. DNA for the CDR3: TGTGCCAGCAGTTTAAGGGGGGTCATGAACACTGAAGCTTTCTTT. This encodes CASSLRGVMNTEAFF.

The chain combines TRBV6-6 with TRBJ2-7; D may be TRBD1 or TRBD2 (5 bases each). The CDR3 is 15 amino acids. Trimming removed 8 bases from V and 4 bases from J, with 21 bases in between. Germline assignment: CDR1 MNHNY and CDR2 SVGAGI (reference sequence). The CDR3 reads CASHSVRGAGYEQYF. For the CDR3, the DNA is TGTGCCAGCCATTCGGTACGGGGCGCCGGGTACGAGCAGTACTTC.

This rearrangement joins TRBV19 to TRBJ2-7, with D hard to call. V lost 4 bases, J lost 3 bases, and 13 bases lay in between. There are 14 residues in the CDR3. Germline values: CDR1 LNHDA, CDR2 SQIVND (reference sequence). CDR3 DNA: TGTGCCAGTAGTACGGGCAGGACGTTCTACGAGCAGTACTTC. It translates to CASSTGRTFYEQYF.

This CDR3 is CASSPSGGQTRTTQYF. Written as DNA, the CDR3 is TGTGCCAGCAGCCCCTCGGGGGGTCAGACAAGAACTACGCAGTATTTT. The rearrangement joins TRBV7-2 to TRBJ2-3; TRBD2 matches 7 bases. The germline V gene encodes CDR1 SGHTA and CDR2 FQGNSA. Trimming took 5 bases from V and 8 from J; bases not matched to a gene: 16. The CDR3 runs 16 residues.